This T cell receptor beta chain was captured by sequencing in a study of T cell responses to AZD1222 COVID-19 vaccine. Findings and limits, study-wide: White British people made up most donors, females outnumbered males, and clonal diversity was possibly underestimated. Spike-specific TCR breadth and depth both grew after two AZD1222 doses. Just five to seven people given AZD1222 tested seropositive at baseline.

CDR3 length equals 14 residues. The V gene's germline CDR1 is LGHNT and CDR2 FRNRAP. V lost 11 bases, J lost 6 bases, and 13 bases stayed unmatched. Regarding this clone: Its target is not known.

Libraries were prepared by immunoSEQ multiplex PCR; TCRdb keeps only in-frame clonotypes and omits some of them. The sample holds some 150,000 clones; roughly 86% are singletons and the top ten take 5% to 5.5%. The rearrangement links TRBV12-5 to TRBJ2-1, with 7 bases lining up with TRBD2. The specimen comprised peripheral blood, sampled 28 days after the second dose of the MenACWY control vaccine. The sequence came from an adult who received the MenACWY meningococcal vaccine as a control. The CDR3: CASAGGSSANEQFF. DNA of the CDR3: TGTGCTTCAGCAGGCGGGAGTTCTGCCAATGAGCAGTTCTTC. Together with reference TRBV12-5 and TRBJ2-1, the CDR3 gives the full variable domain: DARVTQTPRHKVTEMGQEVTMRCQPILGHNTVFWYRQTMMQGLELLAYFRNRAPLDDSGMPKDRFSAEMPDATLATLKIQPSEPRDSAVYFCASAGGSSANEQFFGPGTRLTVL.